These T cell receptor beta chains were read from a single sample in a study of blood T cells in healthy people across ages. MiXCR, applied by TCRdb to the 5' RACE reads, yields one record per CDR3 protein. The data show 650,000 to 900,000 distinct CDR3 sequences, 62% seen once. Sequencing was performed on blood. These TCRs come from a man aged 25-40 years in good health. Each CDR3 is given with its conserved first and last residue. The order of the fields is V gene, J gene, CDR3 protein.

v_gene: TRBV5-5; j_gene: TRBJ2-4; CDR3aa: CASSWDRANRPQQYF
v_gene: TRBV7-9; j_gene: TRBJ2-5; CDR3aa: CASSPWDSVQETQYF
v_gene: TRBV27; j_gene: TRBJ1-6; CDR3aa: CASSLSMSSYNSPLHF
v_gene: TRBV4-2; j_gene: TRBJ2-6; CDR3aa: CASSQPPGSIVGANVLTF
v_gene: TRBV20-1; j_gene: TRBJ2-5; CDR3aa: CSAIPGQGFREQYF
v_gene: TRBV2; j_gene: TRBJ2-4; CDR3aa: CASSEVGTVIREQYF
v_gene: TRBV20-1; j_gene: TRBJ2-7; CDR3aa: CSARLSRNEQYF
v_gene: TRBV6-5; j_gene: NA; CDR3aa: CASSYIPGTAYQETQFF
v_gene: TRBV11-2; j_gene: TRBJ2-1; CDR3aa: CAMGDNEQFF
v_gene: TRBV28; j_gene: TRBJ2-4; CDR3aa: CASRPDRELAKNIQYF
v_gene: TRBV20-1; j_gene: TRBJ2-1; CDR3aa: CSASSRGHPLTRYNEQFF
v_gene: TRBV20-1; j_gene: TRBJ2-1; CDR3aa: CSARTPAANVNEQFF
v_gene: TRBV28; j_gene: TRBJ2-7; CDR3aa: CASSLPGGQGYSYEQYF
v_gene: TRBV19; j_gene: TRBJ2-7; CDR3aa: CASSTRRGINYEQYF
v_gene: TRBV20-1; j_gene: TRBJ1-1; CDR3aa: CSASPNRVRRREAFF
v_gene: TRBV9; j_gene: TRBJ2-3; CDR3aa: CASSPGPNVGDTQYF
v_gene: TRBV20-1; j_gene: TRBJ2-3; CDR3aa: CRSGTGESDTQYF
v_gene: TRBV28; j_gene: TRBJ2-3; CDR3aa: CASKGSSGATDTQYF
v_gene: TRBV4-3; j_gene: TRBJ1-1; CDR3aa: CASSPRRWSEAFF
v_gene: TRBV20-1; j_gene: NA; CDR3aa: CSARGGRQGGEQYF
v_gene: TRBV13; j_gene: TRBJ1-1; CDR3aa: CASSRRDRALRDTEAFF
v_gene: TRBV12-3/TRBV12-4; j_gene: TRBJ2-7; CDR3aa: CASSTLRGSSYEQYF
v_gene: TRBV2; j_gene: TRBJ2-7; CDR3aa: CASSGQEYEQYF
v_gene: TRBV20-1; j_gene: TRBJ2-3; CDR3aa: CSPRGPRYTDTQYF
v_gene: TRBV4-3; j_gene: TRBJ2-7; CDR3aa: CASSQGQGPSYEQYF
v_gene: TRBV24-1; j_gene: TRBJ1-1; CDR3aa: CATSGGENSLNTEAFF
v_gene: TRBV7-2; j_gene: TRBJ2-3; CDR3aa: CASSPRDSGPAQYF
v_gene: TRBV6-5; j_gene: TRBJ2-6; CDR3aa: CASSWGTGANVLTF
v_gene: TRBV20-1; j_gene: TRBJ2-3; CDR3aa: CSASRLAGAIDTQYF
v_gene: TRBV6-4; j_gene: TRBJ2-7; CDR3aa: CASSERSLRTGSASYEQYF
v_gene: TRBV5-6; j_gene: TRBJ2-1; CDR3aa: CASSFRGGGQLEQFF
v_gene: TRBV4-3; j_gene: TRBJ2-1; CDR3aa: CASSLRARHSNEQFF
v_gene: TRBV7-2; j_gene: TRBJ2-1; CDR3aa: CASRLGGLLNNEQFF
v_gene: TRBV7-9; j_gene: TRBJ2-7; CDR3aa: CASSPPRQPYEQYF
v_gene: TRBV7-2; j_gene: TRBJ1-2; CDR3aa: CASSPQDNYGYTF
v_gene: TRBV4-2; j_gene: TRBJ2-3; CDR3aa: CASSNPPNTQYF
v_gene: TRBV3-1; j_gene: TRBJ2-6; CDR3aa: CASSQGGRSPFSGANVLTF
v_gene: TRBV28; j_gene: TRBJ2-1; CDR3aa: CASSLWTVGGGEQFF
v_gene: TRBV6-2/TRBV6-3; j_gene: TRBJ2-7; CDR3aa: CASSYSWLGGSEQYF
v_gene: TRBV7-2; j_gene: TRBJ2-1; CDR3aa: CASRLSSLNEQFF
v_gene: TRBV4-1; j_gene: TRBJ1-6; CDR3aa: CASSQDGGIRPLHF
v_gene: TRBV12-3/TRBV12-4; j_gene: TRBJ2-2; CDR3aa: CASSLAETSAGELFF
v_gene: TRBV5-1; j_gene: NA; CDR3aa: CASSSQPTETQYF
v_gene: TRBV7-9; j_gene: TRBJ2-7; CDR3aa: CASSFVGQTYEQYF
v_gene: TRBV30; j_gene: TRBJ2-4; CDR3aa: CAWSAPGGAKNIQYF
v_gene: TRBV20-1; j_gene: TRBJ2-4; CDR3aa: CSAPPGSGAKNIQYF
v_gene: TRBV25-1; j_gene: TRBJ1-1; CDR3aa: CASSEWGSEAFF
v_gene: TRBV12-3/TRBV12-4; j_gene: TRBJ1-5; CDR3aa: CASKLTADPWGNQPQHF
v_gene: TRBV6-2/TRBV6-3; j_gene: NA; CDR3aa: CASRADPYEQYF
v_gene: TRBV5-1; j_gene: TRBJ2-1; CDR3aa: CASSLGSGDNEQFF
v_gene: TRBV7-2; j_gene: TRBJ2-3; CDR3aa: CASSLGGAGEDTQYF